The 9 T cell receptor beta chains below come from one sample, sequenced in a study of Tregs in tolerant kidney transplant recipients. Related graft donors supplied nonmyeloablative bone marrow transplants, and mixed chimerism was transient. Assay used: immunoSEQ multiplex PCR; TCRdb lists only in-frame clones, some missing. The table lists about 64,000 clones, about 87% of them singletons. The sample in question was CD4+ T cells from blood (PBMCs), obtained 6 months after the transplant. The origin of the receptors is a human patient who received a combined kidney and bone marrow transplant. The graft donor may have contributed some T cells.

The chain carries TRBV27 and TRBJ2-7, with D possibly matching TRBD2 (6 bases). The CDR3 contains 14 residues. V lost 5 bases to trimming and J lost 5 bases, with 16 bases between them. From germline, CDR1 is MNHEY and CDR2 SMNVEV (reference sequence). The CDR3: CASSRSGGFDEQYF. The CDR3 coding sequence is TGTGCCAGCAGTCGCTCCGGGGGTTTCGACGAGCAGTACTTC.

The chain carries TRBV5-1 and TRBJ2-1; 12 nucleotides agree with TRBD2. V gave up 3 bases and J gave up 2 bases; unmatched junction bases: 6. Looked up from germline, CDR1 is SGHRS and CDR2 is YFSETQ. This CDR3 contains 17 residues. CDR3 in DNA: TGCGCCAGCAGCTCCGGACTAGCGGGATTCACCTACAATGAGCAGTTCTTC. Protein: CASSSGLAGFTYNEQFF.

CDR3 in DNA: TGTGCCAGCAGCGCAGGACAGGCGATCACCGGGGAGCTGTTTTTT. Translating gives CASSAGQAITGELFF. The chain is built from TRBV6-6 and TRBJ2-2, with 7 bases aligning to TRBD1. V lost 6 bases and J lost 4; bases outside the gene matches: 8. CDR1 is MNHNY and CDR2 is SVGAGI in the germline V gene (reference sequence). This CDR3 is built from 15 residues.

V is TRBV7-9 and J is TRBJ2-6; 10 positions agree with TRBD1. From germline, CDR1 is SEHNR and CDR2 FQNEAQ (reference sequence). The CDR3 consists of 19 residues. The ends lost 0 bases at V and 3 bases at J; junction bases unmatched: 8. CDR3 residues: CASSLATGQGGGGANVLTF. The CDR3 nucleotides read TGTGCCAGCAGCTTAGCGACCGGACAGGGGGGAGGTGGGGCCAACGTCCTGACTTTC.

The CDR3 nucleotides read TGTGCCATCAGTTATAGCGGGACAGTGGATACGCAGTATTTT. Translation gives CAISYSGTVDTQYF. The chain combines TRBV10-3 with TRBJ2-3; tentative D call: TRBD2 (8 bases). Germline CDR1 is ENHRY and CDR2 is SYGVKD. The CDR3 is 14 amino acids. Trimming pared 5 bases from V and 6 bases from J, leaving 15 bases between.

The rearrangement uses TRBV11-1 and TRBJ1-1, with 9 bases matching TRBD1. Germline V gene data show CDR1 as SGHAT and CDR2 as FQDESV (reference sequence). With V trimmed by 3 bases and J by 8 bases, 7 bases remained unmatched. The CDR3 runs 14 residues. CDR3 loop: CASSFGTGWREAFF. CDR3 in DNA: TGTGCCAGCAGCTTCGGGACAGGGTGGAGGGAAGCTTTCTTT.

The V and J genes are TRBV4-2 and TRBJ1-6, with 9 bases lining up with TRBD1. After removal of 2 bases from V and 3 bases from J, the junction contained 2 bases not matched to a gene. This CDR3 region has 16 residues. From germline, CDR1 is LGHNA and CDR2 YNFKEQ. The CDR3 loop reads CASSQRTGVYNSPLHF. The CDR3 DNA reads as TGTGCCAGCAGCCAACGGACAGGGGTCTATAATTCACCCCTCCACTTT.

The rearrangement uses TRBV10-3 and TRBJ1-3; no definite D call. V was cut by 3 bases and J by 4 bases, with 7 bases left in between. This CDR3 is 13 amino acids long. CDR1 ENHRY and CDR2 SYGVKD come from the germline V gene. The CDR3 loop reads CAISEQQGNTIYF. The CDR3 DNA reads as TGTGCCATCAGTGAACAACAGGGAAACACCATATATTTT.

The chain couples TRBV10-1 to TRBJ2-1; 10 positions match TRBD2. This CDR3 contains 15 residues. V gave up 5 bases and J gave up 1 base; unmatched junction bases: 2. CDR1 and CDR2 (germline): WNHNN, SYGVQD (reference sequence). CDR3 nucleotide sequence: TGCGCCAGCAGTTCAGCGGGGGGGTCCTACAATGAGCAGTTCTTC. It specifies CASSSAGGSYNEQFF.